The rows below give T cell receptor beta chains drawn from one sample of a study of vaccination effects on CD4 cells after COVID-19. Sequencing used immunoSEQ multiplex PCR; TCRdb keeps in-frame clones, though not all of them. The repertoire consists of 15,000 or so clones, with roughly three quarters occurring once and the leading ten covering under 20%. What these receptors recognize is not known. The sample here was CD4+ T cells from PBMCs cultured with HCoV-NL63 spike peptides, taken after COVID-19 vaccination. These receptors were taken from a human donor who received a COVID-19 vaccine. Each CDR3 is given with its conserved first and last residue. D genes are given only for firm matches. A row's size may be missing; if present it is once, few, many or a size class.

D | J | V | size | DNA | CDR3
. | TRBJ2-2 | TRBV5-1 | . | TGCGCCAGCAGCTATCAACACGGGACCGGGGAGCTGTTTTTT | CASSYQHGTGELFF
. | TRBJ1-6 | TRBV5-5 | . | TGTGCCAGCAGCTTGGGCGGGAGCTCCTATAATTCACCCCTCCACTTT | CASSLGGSSYNSPLHF
. | TRBJ2-5 | TRBV6-5 | few | TGTGCCAGCAGTTTTTATGGGGAGACCCAGTACTTC | CASSFYGETQYF
. | TRBJ2-1 | TRBV5-6 | . | TGTGCCAGCAGCTTGGGCCCTAGGCCAGGAGGGGACAATGAGCAGTTCTTC | CASSLGPRPGGDNEQFF
. | TRBJ2-3 | TRBV3-1/TRBV3-2 | . | TGTGCCAGCAGCCGCCAAAGAGATACGCAGTATTTT | CASSRQRDTQYF
. | TRBJ1-4 | TRBV7-8 | . | TGTGCCAGCAGCTTAGGGGCGGGAGGGGCTAATGAAAAACTGTTTTTT | CASSLGAGGANEKLFF
. | TRBJ1-3 | TRBV7-2 | . | TGTGCCAGCAGCTTAGATCCAGGGTCCGGAAACACCATATATTTT | CASSLDPGSGNTIYF
. | TRBJ1-5 | TRBV2 | . | TGTGCCAGCAGTGTGGAGTACGGCAGGTCCTCTCCTGATAGCAATCAGCCCCAGCATTTT | CASSVEYGRSSPDSNQPQHF
. | TRBJ2-7 | TRBV5-1 | . | TGCGCCAGCAGCTTGGCCCAACAGGGGGGGTCCTACGAGCAGTACTTC | CASSLAQQGGSYEQYF
. | TRBJ1-1 | TRBV6-2/TRBV6-3 | . | TGTGCCAGCAGTTACGGTGTGGGACGGACGAACACTGAAGCTTTCTTT | CASSYGVGRTNTEAFF